This T cell receptor (beta chain) was found in a study of T cell changes during pregnancy in multiple sclerosis. The protocol was immunoSEQ multiplex PCR, while the TCRdb copy is restricted to in-frame clones and leaves out a portion. The sample shows approximately 90,000 clones, around 94% of them seen only once. J gave up 7 bases and V 4 bases, and 7 bases lay outside the gene matches. Germline CDR1 and CDR2: SGHRS and YFSETQ. The length of the CDR3 is 16 residues. The chain uses TRBV5-1 and TRBJ2-1; 14 nucleotides agree with TRBD2. Source: peripheral blood, taken in the third trimester of pregnancy. This receptor was identified in a female donor with multiple sclerosis, enrolled in a pregnancy study. CDR3 region: CASSPHRLAGGNEQFF. The CDR3 region has the DNA TGCGCCAGCAGCCCTCATAGACTAGCGGGAGGGAATGAGCAGTTCTTC.